This TCR beta chain was identified in a study of post-analysis software for immune sequencing data. Study as a whole: Patients with relapsing-remitting, secondary progressive and progressive-relapsing multiple sclerosis courses were all represented. Study results and limitations: A significant reduction in normalized Chao1 diversity was observed in multiple sclerosis patients versus controls. Controls had lower frequencies than patients of four or five TRBV segments, which included TRBV5-6, TRBV5-1 and TRBV20-1. Under the F measure, samples that were prepared in one batch clustered strongly together.

cDNA libraries for TCR beta contained unique molecular identifiers. TCRdb processed the PCR reads anew with MiXCR; each CDR3 protein has one entry. The table shows under 650,000 distinct CDR3 sequences, with about 40% occurring only once. The V gene lost 4 bases and the J gene lost 3 bases, with 12 bases spanning the gap. The CDR3 loop spans 14 amino acids. Germline V gene sequence: CDR1 MGHDK, CDR2 SYGVNS. This clonotype showed up just a few times. Its antigen is unknown. The source is a girl aged 10 to 17 with multiple sclerosis. The chain carries TRBV25-1 and TRBJ1-2, with D maybe TRBD1 (5 bases). Sequenced material: blood. The CDR3 loop reads CASSGRGAHYGYTF. CDR3 sequence (DNA): TGTGCCAGCAGTGGAAGAGGGGCCCACTATGGCTACACCTTC.